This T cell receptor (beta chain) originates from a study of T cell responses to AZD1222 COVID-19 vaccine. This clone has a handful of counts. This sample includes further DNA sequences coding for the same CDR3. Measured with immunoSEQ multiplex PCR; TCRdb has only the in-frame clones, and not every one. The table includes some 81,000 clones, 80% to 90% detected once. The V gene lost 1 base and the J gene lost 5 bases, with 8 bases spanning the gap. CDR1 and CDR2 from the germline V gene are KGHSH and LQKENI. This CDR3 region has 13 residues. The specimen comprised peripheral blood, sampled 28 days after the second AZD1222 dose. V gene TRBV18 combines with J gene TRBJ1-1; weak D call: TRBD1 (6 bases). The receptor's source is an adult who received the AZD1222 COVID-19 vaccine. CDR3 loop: CASSPQGGTEAFF. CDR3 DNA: TGTGCCAGCTCACCACAGGGGGGGACTGAAGCTTTCTTT.